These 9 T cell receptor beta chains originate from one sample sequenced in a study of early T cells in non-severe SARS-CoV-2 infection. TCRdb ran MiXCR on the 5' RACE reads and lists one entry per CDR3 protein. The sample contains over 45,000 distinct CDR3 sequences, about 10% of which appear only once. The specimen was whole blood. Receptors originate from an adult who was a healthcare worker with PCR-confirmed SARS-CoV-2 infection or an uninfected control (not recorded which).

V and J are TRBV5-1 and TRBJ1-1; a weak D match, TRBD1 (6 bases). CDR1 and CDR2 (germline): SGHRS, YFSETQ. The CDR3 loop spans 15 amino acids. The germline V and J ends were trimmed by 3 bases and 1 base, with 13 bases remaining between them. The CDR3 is CASSSDRQANTEAFF. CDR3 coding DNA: TGCGCCAGCAGCTCCGACCGACAGGCGAACACTGAAGCTTTCTTT.

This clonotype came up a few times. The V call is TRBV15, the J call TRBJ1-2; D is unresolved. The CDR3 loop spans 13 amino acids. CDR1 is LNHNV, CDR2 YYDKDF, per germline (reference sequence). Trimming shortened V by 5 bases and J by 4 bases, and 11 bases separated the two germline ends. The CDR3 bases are TGTGCCACCAGCCCGGACGGCGCCTATGGCTACACCTTC. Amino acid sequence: CATSPDGAYGYTF.

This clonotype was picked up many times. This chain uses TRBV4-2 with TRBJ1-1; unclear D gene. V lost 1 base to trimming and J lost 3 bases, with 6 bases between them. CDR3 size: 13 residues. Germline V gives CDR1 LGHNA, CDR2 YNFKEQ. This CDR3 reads CASSQVVDTEAFF. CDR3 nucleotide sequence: TGTGCCAGCAGCCAAGTCGTGGACACTGAAGCTTTCTTT.

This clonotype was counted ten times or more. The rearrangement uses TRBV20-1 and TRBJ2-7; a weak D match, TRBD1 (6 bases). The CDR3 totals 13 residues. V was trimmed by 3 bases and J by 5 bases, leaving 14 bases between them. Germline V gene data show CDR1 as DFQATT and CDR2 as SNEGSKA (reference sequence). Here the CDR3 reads CSASRGQWDEQYF. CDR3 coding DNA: TGCAGTGCTAGTCGGGGACAATGGGACGAGCAGTACTTC.

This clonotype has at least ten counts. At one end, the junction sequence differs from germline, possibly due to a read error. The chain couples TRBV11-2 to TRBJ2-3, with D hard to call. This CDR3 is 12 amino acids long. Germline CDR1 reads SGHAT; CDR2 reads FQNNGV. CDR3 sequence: CASSASTNTQYF. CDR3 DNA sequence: TGTGCCAGCAGCGCAAGCACAAATACGCAGTATTTT.

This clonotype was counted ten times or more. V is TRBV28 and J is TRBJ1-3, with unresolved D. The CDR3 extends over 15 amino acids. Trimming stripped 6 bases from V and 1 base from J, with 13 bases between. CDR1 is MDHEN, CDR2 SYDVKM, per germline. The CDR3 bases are TGTGCCAGCAGCCCTTGGTGGGTTTCTGGAAACACCATATATTTT. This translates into CASSPWWVSGNTIYF. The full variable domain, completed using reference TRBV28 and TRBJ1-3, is DVKVTQSSRYLVKRTGEKVFLECVQDMDHENMFWYRQDPGLGLRLIYFSYDVKMKEKGDIPEGYSVSREKKERFSLILESASTNQTSMYLCASSPWWVSGNTIYFGEGSWLTVV.

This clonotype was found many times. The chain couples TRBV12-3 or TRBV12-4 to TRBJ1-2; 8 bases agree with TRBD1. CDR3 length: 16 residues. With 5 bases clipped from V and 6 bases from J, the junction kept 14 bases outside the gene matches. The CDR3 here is CASSPRGGQEVNGYTF. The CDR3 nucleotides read TGTGCCAGCAGTCCTAGGGGGGGACAGGAGGTGAATGGCTACACCTTC.

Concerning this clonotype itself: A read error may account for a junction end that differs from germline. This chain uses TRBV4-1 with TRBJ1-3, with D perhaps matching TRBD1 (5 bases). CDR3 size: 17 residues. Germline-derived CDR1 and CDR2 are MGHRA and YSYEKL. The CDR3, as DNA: TGCGCCAGCAGCGGAGGAGGGGCGACAAACTCTGAAAACACCATATATTTT. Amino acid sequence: CASSGGGATNSENTIYF.

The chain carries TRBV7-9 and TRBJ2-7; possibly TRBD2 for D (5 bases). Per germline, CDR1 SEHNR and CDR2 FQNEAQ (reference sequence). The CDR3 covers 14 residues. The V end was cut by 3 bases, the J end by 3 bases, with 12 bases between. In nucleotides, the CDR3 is TGTGCCAGCAGCTTTTTTGAGGGAAACTACGAGCAGTACTTC. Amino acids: CASSFFEGNYEQYF.